This T cell receptor beta chain stems from a study of neurological immune-mediated disorders. The study, taken as a whole, reports: When grouped phylogenetically, the repertoires of 18 of the 34 multiple sclerosis patients fell together in one related-CDR3 cluster, which is a possible signature.

Stored at -80 C, 2 million PBMCs were the source of the unsorted libraries. In its sample, this clonotype was seen many times. What it recognizes is unknown. CDR1 is SGHRS, CDR2 YFSETQ, per germline. CDR3 length equals 14 residues. J lost 2 bases, V lost 4 bases, and 3 bases had no gene match. Synthesis of cDNA was carried out by template-switch 5'RACE. The reaction used 10-nucleotide random UMIs. In TCRdb, the 5' RACE reads were re-called with MiXCR into one record per CDR3 protein. The table has around 68,000 distinct CDR3 sequences, more than 3.5% seen once. The origin of this receptor is a man aged 50-59 years with multiple sclerosis. This rearrangement joins TRBV5-1 to TRBJ1-1, with 9 bases matching TRBD1. Input material: PBMCs. The CDR3 bases are TGCGCCAGCAGCGCACAGGGGGCTAACACTGAAGCTTTCTTT. It encodes CASSAQGANTEAFF.